A selection of T cell receptor beta chains follows, all from one sample in a study of blood T cell repertoires in COVID-19. This table comes from immunoSEQ multiplex PCR, and its TCRdb copy is limited to in-frame clones, with some not included. Among some 43,000 clones listed, about 81% were seen once. Sequencing was carried out using peripheral blood. These TCRs come from a man aged 50-60 years with active COVID-19. Each CDR3 is given with its conserved first and last residue. The D gene is left open where the match is weak. Expanded clones are given a class, and other clones once, few, many or no size at all.

>TRBJ2-5|TRBD2|TRBV7-8|-
CASSPPGLAGQETQYF
TGTGCCAGCAGCCCACCGGGACTAGCGGGACAAGAGACCCAGTACTTC
>TRBJ1-4|-|TRBV6-5|-
CASTRLSGNEKLFF
TGTGCCAGCACCCGACTTTCTGGTAATGAAAAACTGTTTTTT
>TRBJ1-5|-|TRBV6-5|-
CASNPDSSNQPQHF
TGTGCCAGCAACCCGGACAGTAGCAATCAGCCCCAGCATTTT
>TRBJ1-2|TRBD1|TRBV6-6|-
CASRHSGTDGYTF
TGTGCCAGCAGACATTCCGGGACAGATGGCTACACCTTC
>TRBJ1-6|TRBD1|TRBV5-5|-
CASSPDWTGSYNSPLHF
TGTGCCAGCAGCCCAGATTGGACAGGCTCCTATAATTCACCCCTCCACTTT
>TRBJ1-5|TRBD1|TRBV2|few
CASSEGDSPGQPQHF
TGTGCCAGCAGTGAAGGGGACAGTCCGGGGCAGCCCCAGCATTTT
>TRBJ2-7|-|TRBV19|-
CASSSRGGSYEQYF
TGTGCCAGTTCATCCCGGGGTGGGTCCTACGAGCAGTACTTC
>TRBJ2-7|-|TRBV11-3|few
CASSLAEGYEQYF
TGTGCCAGCAGCCTGGCGGAGGGCTACGAGCAGTACTTC
>TRBJ2-3|-|TRBV6-5|-
CASSFLATDTQYF
TGTGCCAGCAGTTTTCTAGCGACAGATACGCAGTATTTT
>TRBJ2-1|TRBD1|TRBV5-4|-
CASSLDRGSYNEQFF
TGTGCCAGCAGCTTGGACAGGGGCTCCTACAATGAGCAGTTCTTC
>TRBJ2-3|TRBD2|TRBV4-1|-
CASNPGLAITDTQYF
TGCGCCAGCAATCCGGGACTAGCCATCACAGATACGCAGTATTTT
>TRBJ2-3|-|TRBV10-2|-
CATNDITDTQYF
TGCGCCACCAACGACATCACAGATACGCAGTATTTT
>TRBJ2-6|-|TRBV10-3|-
CAISRAAGASSGANVLTF
TGTGCCATTTCGAGGGCCGCGGGGGCCTCCTCTGGGGCCAACGTCCTGACTTTC
>TRBJ2-5|-|TRBV7-7|-
CASSSRGETQYF
TGTGCCAGCAGCTCCCGAGGGGAGACCCAGTACTTC
>TRBJ1-1|-|TRBV27|-
CASSFKSNTEAFF
TGTGCCAGCAGTTTTAAATCGAACACTGAAGCTTTCTTT
>TRBJ2-3|TRBD2|TRBV28|-
CASASGAADTQYF
TGTGCCAGCGCTAGCGGGGCCGCAGATACGCAGTATTTT
>TRBJ1-4|-|TRBV14|few
CASSQAAGAGEKLFF
TGTGCCAGCAGCCAAGCGGCGGGGGCTGGCGAAAAACTGTTTTTT
>TRBJ2-1|TRBD2|TRBV24-1|-
CATFREAAFSYNEQFF
TGTGCCACCTTTCGGGAGGCGGCATTTTCCTACAATGAGCAGTTCTTC
>TRBJ1-5|TRBD1|TRBV4-1|-
CASSHRQGSNQPQHF
TGCGCCAGCAGCCATCGACAGGGTAGCAATCAGCCCCAGCATTTT
>TRBJ2-2|-|TRBV7-6|-
CASSLSQGNTGELFF
TGTGCCAGCAGCTTATCGCAGGGTAACACCGGGGAGCTGTTTTTT
>TRBJ1-4|TRBD1|TRBV11-2|-
CASSLKDRSNEKLFF
TGTGCCAGCAGCCTCAAGGACAGGTCTAATGAAAAACTGTTTTTT
>TRBJ1-4|-|TRBV12-3/TRBV12-4|-
CASSGGLGEKLFF
TGTGCCAGCAGTGGAGGGCTGGGTGAAAAACTGTTTTTT
>TRBJ2-1|-|TRBV27|-
CASSTLGRAGNEQFF
TGTGCCAGCAGTACCCTAGGCAGGGCGGGAAATGAGCAGTTCTTC
>TRBJ2-7|TRBD1|TRBV7-9|-
CASSSGGQVVYEQYF
TGTGCCAGCAGCTCTGGGGGACAGGTGGTCTACGAGCAGTACTTC
>TRBJ2-3|TRBD2|TRBV3-1/TRBV3-2|-
CASSHPSGGTDTQYF
TGTGCCAGCAGCCATCCTAGCGGGGGCACAGATACGCAGTATTTT
>TRBJ2-7|TRBD1|TRBV27|-
CASSFFSGGYEQYF
TGTGCCAGCAGTTTTTTTTCAGGGGGCTACGAGCAGTACTTC
>TRBJ2-7|TRBD1|TRBV2|-
CASSEALLGTGGFEQYF
TGTGCCAGCAGTGAAGCGCTTCTTGGGACAGGGGGCTTCGAGCAGTACTTC
>TRBJ2-3|-|TRBV5-5|-
CASSRTGLRTDTQYF
TGTGCCAGCAGCCGGACTGGCCTCCGCACAGATACGCAGTATTTT
>TRBJ2-5|TRBD2|TRBV6-6|-
CASTLSGGHQETQYF
TGTGCCAGCACCTTGAGCGGGGGCCATCAAGAGACCCAGTACTTC
>TRBJ2-5|-|TRBV21-1|-
CASSKGGLAGVETQYF
TGTGCCAGCAGCAAAGGGGGACTAGCGGGGGTTGAGACCCAGTACTTC
>TRBJ1-5|-|TRBV3-1/TRBV3-2|-
CASSQVAQHF
TGTGCCAGCAGCCAAGTAGCCCAGCATTTT
>TRBJ2-2|TRBD1|TRBV11-2|-
CASSPGTGANTGELFF
TGTGCCAGCAGCCCGGGGACAGGGGCGAACACCGGGGAGCTGTTTTTT
>TRBJ2-7|TRBD2|TRBV28|-
CASSILAGGEQYF
TGTGCCAGCAGTATACTAGCGGGGGGCGAGCAGTACTTC
>TRBJ2-7|-|TRBV11-2|-
CASNDARQDSYEQYF
TGTGCCAGCAACGATGCCCGACAGGACTCCTACGAGCAGTACTTC
>TRBJ2-7|TRBD1|TRBV4-1|-
CASSQRDSGYEQYF
TGCGCCAGCAGCCAAAGGGACAGCGGTTACGAGCAGTACTTC
>TRBJ2-3|TRBD1|TRBV5-1|once
CASSLTGGEFPDTQYF
TGCGCCAGCAGTTTGACAGGGGGCGAGTTCCCAGATACGCAGTATTTT
>TRBJ1-6|-|TRBV9|-
CASSTQAFYNSPLHF
TGTGCCAGCAGTACTCAGGCTTTCTATAATTCACCCCTCCACTTT
>TRBJ2-3|TRBD1|TRBV3-1/TRBV3-2|-
CASSQDRAGGLGDTQYF
TGTGCCAGCAGCCAAGATCGGGCAGGGGGCTTGGGAGATACGCAGTATTTT
>TRBJ2-7|TRBD1|TRBV24-1|-
CATSESGTGIYEQYF
TGTGCCACCAGTGAATCCGGGACAGGGATCTACGAGCAGTACTTC
>TRBJ2-3|-|TRBV6-4|-
CASSDSSRRSDTQYF
TGTGCCAGCAGTGACTCTTCTAGGAGGTCAGATACGCAGTATTTT
>TRBJ1-6|TRBD1|TRBV9|-
CASSVGDRDSPLHF
TGTGCCAGCAGCGTAGGGGACAGGGATTCACCCCTCCACTTT
>TRBJ1-1|TRBD1|TRBV19|-
CASSPGGLRTEAFF
TGTGCCAGTAGCCCAGGGGGCTTGCGCACTGAAGCTTTCTTT
>TRBJ1-6|-|TRBV6-2/TRBV6-3|-
CASSSRAVHLLTRTNSPLHF
TGTGCCAGCAGTTCCCGGGCGGTCCATCTTCTGACCCGGACAAATTCACCCCTCCACTTT
>TRBJ2-5|TRBD2|TRBV11-1|-
CASSLRLAGDQETQYF
TGTGCCAGCAGCCTACGACTAGCGGGGGACCAAGAGACCCAGTACTTC
>TRBJ1-1|-|TRBV9|once
CASSPPRGTEAFF
TGTGCCAGCAGCCCCCCTCGGGGAACTGAAGCTTTCTTT
>TRBJ1-2|-|TRBV6-2/TRBV6-3|medium-sized
CASSPPNDRPTYGYTF
TGTGCCAGCAGTCCCCCAAACGACAGGCCGACTTATGGCTACACCTTC
>TRBJ1-6|-|TRBV6-6|-
CASSYAGVYNSPLHF
TGTGCCAGCAGTTACGCAGGGGTCTATAATTCACCCCTCCACTTT
>TRBJ2-1|TRBD2|TRBV2|-
CASRVLTSGGSNEQFF
TGTGCCAGCAGGGTCCTGACTAGCGGGGGGTCAAATGAGCAGTTCTTC
>TRBJ1-6|TRBD1|TRBV6-5|-
CASSLAGQGPPLHF
TGTGCCAGCAGTCTGGCGGGACAGGGCCCCCCCCTCCACTTT
>TRBJ2-5|-|TRBV5-1|-
CASSFTGLRETQYF
TGCGCCAGCAGCTTTACAGGGTTGCGGGAGACCCAGTACTTC
>TRBJ2-2|-|TRBV27|-
CASSVLGQAGELFF
TGTGCCAGCAGTGTCTTGGGGCAGGCCGGGGAGCTGTTTTTT
>TRBJ2-7|TRBD1|TRBV2|-
CASETGLTYEQYF
TGTGCCAGCGAGACAGGGCTAACCTACGAGCAGTACTTC
>TRBJ2-3|-|TRBV5-1|-
CASSLEGLTDTQYF
TGCGCCAGCAGCCTGGAGGGGTTGACAGATACGCAGTATTTT
>TRBJ2-2|TRBD1|TRBV7-9|-
CASNDRAGTGGTGELFF
TGTGCCAGCAACGATAGGGCCGGGACAGGGGGCACCGGGGAGCTGTTTTTT
>TRBJ1-5|TRBD1|TRBV6-5|-
CASSPDRGRNQPQHF
TGTGCCAGCAGTCCGGACAGGGGGAGAAATCAGCCCCAGCATTTT
>TRBJ1-2|TRBD1|TRBV7-2|-
CASSLIGQGGAYGYTF
TGTGCCAGCAGCTTAATCGGCCAAGGGGGCGCTTATGGCTACACCTTC
>TRBJ1-2|-|TRBV2|-
CASTVNYGYTF
TGTGCCAGCACGGTCAACTATGGCTACACCTTC
>TRBJ1-2|-|TRBV7-6|-
CASSPSNTNYGYTF
TGTGCCAGCAGCCCGAGTAATACTAACTATGGCTACACCTTC
>TRBJ2-7|-|TRBV28|-
CASSSPGRGDEQYF
TGTGCCAGCAGTTCCCCGGGCAGGGGAGACGAGCAGTACTTC